The T cell receptor (beta chain) under discussion was sequenced for a study of blood T cell repertoires in COVID-19. This clone was observed a few times. Sequencing used immunoSEQ multiplex PCR; TCRdb keeps in-frame clones, though not all of them. Of roughly 430,000 clones detected, around nine tenths appear once; the ten largest clones hold approximately 1.5%. The CDR3 totals 17 residues. Germline V gene lookup returns CDR1 KGHSH and CDR2 LQKENI. The V gene end was trimmed by 4 bases and the J gene end by 0 bases; junction bases not matched to a gene: 10. Residents of 24 US areas, aged about 18 to 95 years, made up the participants.

Material: PBMCs or T cells enriched from blood (not recorded which). The source is a woman in her late teens or twenties who had been exposed to COVID-19. The chain has TRBV18 and TRBJ1-1, with TRBD1 identical over 8 bases. In DNA form, the CDR3 reads TGTGCCAGCTCACGGATCGAAGGACAGGGATTGAACACTGAAGCTTTCTTT. As protein: CASSRIEGQGLNTEAFF.